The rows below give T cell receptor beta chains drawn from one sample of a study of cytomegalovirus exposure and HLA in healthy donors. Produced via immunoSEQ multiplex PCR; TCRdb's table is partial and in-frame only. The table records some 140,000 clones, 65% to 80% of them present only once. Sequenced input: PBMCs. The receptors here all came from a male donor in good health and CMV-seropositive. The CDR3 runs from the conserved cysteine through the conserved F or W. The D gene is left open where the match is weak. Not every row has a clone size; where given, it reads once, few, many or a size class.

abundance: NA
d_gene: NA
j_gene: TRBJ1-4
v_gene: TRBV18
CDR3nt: TGTGCCAGCTCGGAGAATAATGAAAAACTGTTTTTT
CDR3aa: CASSENNEKLFF

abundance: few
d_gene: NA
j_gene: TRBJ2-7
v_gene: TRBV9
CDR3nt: TGTGCCAGCAGCGTAGCGGGAGCGGCCTACGAGCAGTACTTC
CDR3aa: CASSVAGAAYEQYF

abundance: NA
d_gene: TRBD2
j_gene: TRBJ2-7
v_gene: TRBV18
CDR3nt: TGTGCCAGCTCACCCCAGCGGGAGGGAACCTACGAGCAGTACTTC
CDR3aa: CASSPQREGTYEQYF

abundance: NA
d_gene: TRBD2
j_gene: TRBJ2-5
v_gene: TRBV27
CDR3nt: TGTGCCAGCAGTTTTTCGACTAGCGGTCAAGAGACCCAGTACTTC
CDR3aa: CASSFSTSGQETQYF

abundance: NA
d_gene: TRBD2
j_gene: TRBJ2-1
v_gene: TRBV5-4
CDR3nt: TGTGCCAGCAGCCCGACCTCCGGGACTAGCGGGGTCCAGTCCTACAATGAGCAGTTCTTC
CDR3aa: CASSPTSGTSGVQSYNEQFF

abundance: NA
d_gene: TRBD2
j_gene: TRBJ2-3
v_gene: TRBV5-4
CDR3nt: TGTGCCAGCAGCTTGCTGACTAGCGGGGTCACAGATACGCAGTATTTT
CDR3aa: CASSLLTSGVTDTQYF

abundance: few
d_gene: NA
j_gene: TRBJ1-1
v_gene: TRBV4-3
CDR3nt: TGCGCCAGCAGCCAAGAAAGGACTTTAGGTGCTTTCTTT
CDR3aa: CASSQERTLGAFF

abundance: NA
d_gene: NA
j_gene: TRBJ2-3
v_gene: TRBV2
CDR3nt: TGTGCCAGCAGTCGGACAGCGAGCACAGATACGCAGTATTTT
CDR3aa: CASSRTASTDTQYF

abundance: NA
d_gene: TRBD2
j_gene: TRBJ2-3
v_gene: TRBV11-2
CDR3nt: TGTGCCAGCAGCTTGCTAGCGGGGAGAACGACTAGCACAGATACGCAGTATTTT
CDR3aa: CASSLLAGRTTSTDTQYF

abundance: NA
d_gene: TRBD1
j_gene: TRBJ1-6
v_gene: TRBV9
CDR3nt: TGTGCCAGCAGCCTTTCGGACAGGGGGAATTCACCCCTCCACTTT
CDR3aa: CASSLSDRGNSPLHF

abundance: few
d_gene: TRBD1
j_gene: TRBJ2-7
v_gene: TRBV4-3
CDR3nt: TGCGCCAGCAGCTCTTCAGGGGGCCCCGAGCAGTACTTC
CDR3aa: CASSSSGGPEQYF

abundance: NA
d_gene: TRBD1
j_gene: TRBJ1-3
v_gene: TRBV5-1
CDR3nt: TGCGCCAGCAGCCCCCAGATGAGGGGGCTAGGAAACACCATATATTTT
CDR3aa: CASSPQMRGLGNTIYF

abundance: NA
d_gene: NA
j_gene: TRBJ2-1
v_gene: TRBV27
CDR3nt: TGTGCCAGCAGTACCCCCACTCGGGGTGAGCAGTTCTTC
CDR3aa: CASSTPTRGEQFF

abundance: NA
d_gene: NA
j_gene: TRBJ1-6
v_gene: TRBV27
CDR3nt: TGTGCCAGCAGTTTGGGCGGGAGGGGTAATTCACCCCTCCACTTT
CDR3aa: CASSLGGRGNSPLHF

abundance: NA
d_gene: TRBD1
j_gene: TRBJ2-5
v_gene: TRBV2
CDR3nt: TGTGCCAGCAGTGCTACAGGGGGCCAGGGCACGTACTTC
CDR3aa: CASSATGGQGTYF

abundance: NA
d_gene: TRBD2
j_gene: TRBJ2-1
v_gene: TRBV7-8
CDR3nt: TGTGGGGTAACCAGCGGGGGGGTTTGGAATGAGCAGTTCTTC
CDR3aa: CGVTSGGVWNEQFF

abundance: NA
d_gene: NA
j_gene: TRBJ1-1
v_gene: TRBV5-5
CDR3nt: TGTGCCAGCAGCTTGGGAGCTATGAACACTGAAGCTTTCTTT
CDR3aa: CASSLGAMNTEAFF

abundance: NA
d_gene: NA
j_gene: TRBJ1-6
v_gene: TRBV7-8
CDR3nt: TGTGCCAGCAGCTTACTTCGCAGTAATTCACCCCTCCACTTT
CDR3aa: CASSLLRSNSPLHF

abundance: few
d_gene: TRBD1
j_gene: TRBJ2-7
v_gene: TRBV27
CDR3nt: TGTGCCAGCAGTTCACAGGGGCCCTACGAGCAGTACTTC
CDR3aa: CASSSQGPYEQYF

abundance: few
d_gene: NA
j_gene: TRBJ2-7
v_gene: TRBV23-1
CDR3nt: TGCGCCAGCAGTCATCACAGGGCCTCCTTCTACGAGCAGTACTTC
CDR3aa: CASSHHRASFYEQYF

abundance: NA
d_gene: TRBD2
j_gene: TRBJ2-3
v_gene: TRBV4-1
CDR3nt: TGCGCCAGCAGCCAAGACGGACTAGCGGGTTCTACGCAGTATTTT
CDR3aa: CASSQDGLAGSTQYF

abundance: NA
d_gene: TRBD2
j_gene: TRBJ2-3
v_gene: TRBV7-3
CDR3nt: TGTGCCAGCAGCTTAAGCCCAGCGGGGTACACAGATACGCAGTATTTT
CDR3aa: CASSLSPAGYTDTQYF

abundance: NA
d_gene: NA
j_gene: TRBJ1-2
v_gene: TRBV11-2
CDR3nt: TGTGCCAGCAGCTTATCCTCAGGGAAATATGGCTACACCTTC
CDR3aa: CASSLSSGKYGYTF